This TCR beta chain derives from a study of neurological immune-mediated disorders. Whole-study results and caveats: For the multiple sclerosis repertoire cluster, no association with any clinical or MRI feature was found. Private repertoires in all groups were suggested by the finding that expanded clones across subjects shared no CDR3 amino acid sequences.

Germline-derived CDR1 and CDR2 are SGDLS and YYNGEE. V dropped 3 bases and J dropped 3 bases, with 13 bases sitting between them. This CDR3 is 15 amino acids long. The sample holds many counts of this clonotype. Its antigen is unidentified. The cDNA was synthesized by 5'RACE incorporating 10-nucleotide random UMIs. TCRdb reanalysed the 5' RACE reads using MiXCR and keeps one entry per CDR3 protein. The table has 50,000 or so distinct CDR3 sequences, approximately 3.3% seen once; the top ten hold about 6.3%. The unsorted libraries originated from 2 million PBMCs that had been stored at -80 C. This rearrangement joins TRBV9 to TRBJ2-1; D possibly corresponds to TRBD2 (5 bases). Sequenced sample: PBMCs. This receptor was obtained from a middle-aged man with multiple sclerosis. CDR3 DNA: TGTGCCAGCAGCGCGGACTTGAAACTCTACAATGAGCAGTTCTTC. Protein product: CASSADLKLYNEQFF.